These T cell receptor beta chains were read from a single sample in a study of blood T cell repertoires in COVID-19. Method: immunoSEQ multiplex PCR; TCRdb's copy keeps in-frame clones and lacks some. The table has around 110,000 clones, 70% to 85% seen once. Sequencing was performed on peripheral blood. Receptors originate from a woman aged 70-85 years with acute or convalescent COVID-19. Both conserved end residues are part of each CDR3. D genes are given only for firm matches. Not all rows give a size; the values are once, few, many and, for expanded clones, a class.

d_gene: -
v_gene: TRBV5-1
j_gene: TRBJ1-1
abundance: -
CDR3aa: CASSSGGGLNTEAFF
CDR3nt: TGCGCCAGCAGCTCCGGCGGGGGACTGAACACTGAAGCTTTCTTT

d_gene: -
v_gene: TRBV29-1
j_gene: TRBJ1-2
abundance: -
CDR3aa: CSVDRGLYGYTF
CDR3nt: TGCAGCGTTGACAGGGGCCTCTATGGCTACACCTTC

d_gene: -
v_gene: TRBV4-1
j_gene: TRBJ2-5
abundance: -
CDR3aa: CASSLQGAQETQYF
CDR3nt: TGCGCCAGCAGCCTACAGGGTGCGCAGGAGACCCAGTACTTC

d_gene: TRBD2
v_gene: TRBV7-9
j_gene: TRBJ2-7
abundance: many
CDR3aa: CASSSTRTSGSSEQYF
CDR3nt: TGTGCCAGCAGCTCCACACGGACTAGCGGCTCCTCCGAGCAGTACTTC

d_gene: TRBD1
v_gene: TRBV5-6
j_gene: TRBJ2-5
abundance: once
CDR3aa: CASSLTGEETQYF
CDR3nt: TGTGCCAGCAGCTTGACAGGGGAAGAGACCCAGTACTTC

d_gene: -
v_gene: TRBV7-2
j_gene: TRBJ2-5
abundance: -
CDR3aa: CASSPSLAETQYF
CDR3nt: TGTGCCAGCAGCCCAAGTCTAGCAGAGACCCAGTACTTC

d_gene: -
v_gene: TRBV29-1
j_gene: TRBJ2-3
abundance: -
CDR3aa: CSVGDGVRADTQYF
CDR3nt: TGCAGCGTTGGGGATGGGGTCAGGGCAGATACGCAGTATTTT

d_gene: TRBD1
v_gene: TRBV7-2
j_gene: TRBJ1-1
abundance: -
CDR3aa: CASSLAGQGATEAFF
CDR3nt: TGTGCCAGCAGCTTAGCGGGACAGGGGGCGACTGAAGCTTTCTTT

d_gene: -
v_gene: TRBV18
j_gene: TRBJ1-1
abundance: few
CDR3aa: CASSPAGDEAFF
CDR3nt: TGTGCCAGCTCACCCGCGGGGGATGAAGCTTTCTTT

d_gene: TRBD2
v_gene: TRBV7-2
j_gene: TRBJ2-3
abundance: -
CDR3aa: CASSFLERGSTDTQYF
CDR3nt: TGTGCCAGCAGCTTCCTCGAGCGGGGGAGCACAGATACGCAGTATTTT

d_gene: -
v_gene: TRBV7-2
j_gene: TRBJ1-2
abundance: -
CDR3aa: CASSHTLGTQVYGYTF
CDR3nt: TGTGCCAGCAGCCATACATTAGGGACACAAGTCTATGGCTACACCTTC

d_gene: -
v_gene: TRBV7-2
j_gene: TRBJ1-1
abundance: -
CDR3aa: CASSLQGTLNTEAFF
CDR3nt: TGTGCCAGCAGCTTACAGGGGACCTTAAACACTGAAGCTTTCTTT

d_gene: -
v_gene: TRBV27
j_gene: TRBJ2-3
abundance: -
CDR3aa: CASSLSLPGSLDTQYF
CDR3nt: TGTGCCAGCAGTTTATCGCTGCCAGGATCTTTAGATACGCAGTATTTT

d_gene: TRBD2
v_gene: TRBV3-1/TRBV3-2
j_gene: TRBJ2-5
abundance: few
CDR3aa: CASSLLLAGGIETQYF
CDR3nt: TGTGCCAGCAGCCTCCTACTAGCGGGGGGAATCGAGACCCAGTACTTC

d_gene: -
v_gene: TRBV18
j_gene: TRBJ2-5
abundance: -
CDR3aa: CASSPLPGTQETQYF
CDR3nt: TGTGCCAGCTCACCGCTACCCGGGACACAAGAGACCCAGTACTTC

d_gene: -
v_gene: TRBV3-1/TRBV3-2
j_gene: TRBJ1-4
abundance: few
CDR3aa: CASSLRGGNEKLFF
CDR3nt: TGTGCCAGCAGCCTCCGAGGGGGAAATGAAAAACTGTTTTTT

d_gene: -
v_gene: TRBV3-1/TRBV3-2
j_gene: TRBJ2-5
abundance: -
CDR3aa: CASSQWQDQETQYF
CDR3nt: TGTGCCAGCAGCCAATGGCAGGATCAAGAGACCCAGTACTTC

d_gene: -
v_gene: TRBV19
j_gene: TRBJ1-1
abundance: few
CDR3aa: CASSNQMNTEAFF
CDR3nt: TGTGCCAGTAGTAACCAGATGAACACTGAAGCTTTCTTT

d_gene: TRBD1
v_gene: TRBV7-2
j_gene: TRBJ1-2
abundance: once
CDR3aa: CASSLVLGTGQVDGYTF
CDR3nt: TGTGCCAGCAGCTTAGTTCTTGGGACCGGACAGGTGGATGGCTACACCTTC

d_gene: TRBD1
v_gene: TRBV6-5
j_gene: TRBJ1-2
abundance: -
CDR3aa: CASSRDRGGYTF
CDR3nt: TGTGCCAGCAGCCGGGACAGGGGTGGCTACACCTTC

d_gene: TRBD1
v_gene: TRBV3-1/TRBV3-2
j_gene: TRBJ2-3
abundance: -
CDR3aa: CASSPGGFADTQYF
CDR3nt: TGTGCCAGCAGCCCAGGGGGCTTCGCAGATACGCAGTATTTT

d_gene: -
v_gene: TRBV7-2
j_gene: TRBJ2-5
abundance: -
CDR3aa: CASSLFVAGETQYF
CDR3nt: TGTGCCAGCAGCTTATTTGTGGCAGGGGAGACCCAGTACTTC

d_gene: -
v_gene: TRBV21-1
j_gene: TRBJ2-7
abundance: -
CDR3aa: CASSNPPIDNTYEQYF
CDR3nt: TGTGCCAGCAGCAATCCCCCAATCGACAACACCTACGAGCAGTACTTC

d_gene: -
v_gene: TRBV11-3
j_gene: TRBJ1-1
abundance: -
CDR3aa: CASSLDAGATEAFF
CDR3nt: TGTGCCAGCAGCTTAGATGCAGGGGCGACTGAAGCTTTCTTT

d_gene: -
v_gene: TRBV5-4
j_gene: TRBJ2-1
abundance: -
CDR3aa: CASAISTRVGYNEQFF
CDR3nt: TGTGCCAGCGCAATAAGTACCAGGGTAGGGTACAATGAGCAGTTCTTC

d_gene: TRBD1
v_gene: TRBV13
j_gene: TRBJ2-7
abundance: -
CDR3aa: CASSIGDRSYEQYF
CDR3nt: TGTGCCAGCAGCATAGGGGACAGGAGCTACGAGCAGTACTTC

d_gene: TRBD2
v_gene: TRBV2
j_gene: TRBJ2-3
abundance: -
CDR3aa: CASSELAGSTDTQYF
CDR3nt: TGTGCCAGCAGTGAACTAGCGGGGAGCACAGATACGCAGTATTTT

d_gene: -
v_gene: TRBV7-3
j_gene: TRBJ2-3
abundance: -
CDR3aa: CASSTTVITDTQYF
CDR3nt: TGTGCCAGCAGCACAACAGTAATCACAGATACGCAGTATTTT

d_gene: TRBD2
v_gene: TRBV5-6
j_gene: TRBJ2-7
abundance: -
CDR3aa: CASSFELATPEQYF
CDR3nt: TGTGCCAGCAGCTTCGAACTAGCGACGCCGGAGCAGTACTTC

d_gene: -
v_gene: TRBV2
j_gene: TRBJ1-1
abundance: -
CDR3aa: CASNTGINTEAFF
CDR3nt: TGTGCCAGCAATACAGGGATTAACACTGAAGCTTTCTTT

d_gene: TRBD1
v_gene: TRBV6-5
j_gene: TRBJ1-1
abundance: -
CDR3aa: CASSYLQGGTEAFF
CDR3nt: TGTGCCAGCAGTTACCTACAGGGGGGAACTGAAGCTTTCTTT

d_gene: -
v_gene: TRBV5-6
j_gene: TRBJ1-2
abundance: -
CDR3aa: CASSLPGSNYGYTF
CDR3nt: TGTGCCAGCAGCTTGCCGGGAAGTAACTATGGCTACACCTTC

d_gene: TRBD2
v_gene: TRBV5-6
j_gene: TRBJ2-7
abundance: -
CDR3aa: CASTPGLADYEQYF
CDR3nt: TGTGCCAGCACCCCGGGACTAGCGGACTACGAGCAGTACTTC

d_gene: -
v_gene: TRBV3-1/TRBV3-2
j_gene: TRBJ1-1
abundance: -
CDR3aa: CASSQGMGMNTEAFF
CDR3nt: TGTGCCAGCAGCCAAGGGATGGGCATGAACACTGAAGCTTTCTTT

d_gene: -
v_gene: TRBV19
j_gene: TRBJ1-2
abundance: once
CDR3aa: CASSIYSGNYGYTF
CDR3nt: TGTGCCAGTAGTATTTACAGCGGGAACTATGGCTACACCTTC

d_gene: -
v_gene: TRBV4-3
j_gene: TRBJ2-3
abundance: -
CDR3aa: CASSQGQFGLVGTDTQYF
CDR3nt: TGCGCCAGCAGCCAAGGACAGTTCGGTTTGGTAGGCACAGATACGCAGTATTTT

d_gene: -
v_gene: TRBV6-4
j_gene: TRBJ1-1
abundance: -
CDR3aa: CASSDYSYSPEAFF
CDR3nt: TGTGCCAGCAGTGACTATAGTTACAGCCCTGAAGCTTTCTTT

d_gene: TRBD1
v_gene: TRBV5-1
j_gene: TRBJ2-2
abundance: -
CDR3aa: CASSSDRSHTGELFF
CDR3nt: TGCGCCAGCAGCTCGGACAGGAGTCACACCGGGGAGCTGTTTTTT

d_gene: TRBD2
v_gene: TRBV7-6
j_gene: TRBJ2-5
abundance: -
CDR3aa: CASSLGTSGGARETQYF
CDR3nt: TGTGCCAGCAGCTTAGGGACTAGCGGGGGGGCGAGGGAGACCCAGTACTTC

d_gene: TRBD1
v_gene: TRBV7-9
j_gene: TRBJ1-3
abundance: -
CDR3aa: CASSLGNRGRVTGNTIYF
CDR3nt: TGTGCCAGCAGCTTAGGGAACAGGGGGCGCGTTACTGGAAACACCATATATTTT

d_gene: TRBD1
v_gene: TRBV30
j_gene: TRBJ1-4
abundance: -
CDR3aa: CAWSGQGAPSEKLFF
CDR3nt: TGTGCCTGGAGTGGACAGGGGGCTCCTAGTGAAAAACTGTTTTTT

d_gene: -
v_gene: TRBV2
j_gene: TRBJ1-2
abundance: once
CDR3aa: CASSEWRASTGYTF
CDR3nt: TGTGCCAGCAGTGAATGGAGGGCGTCCACAGGCTACACCTTC

d_gene: TRBD1
v_gene: TRBV11-3
j_gene: TRBJ1-1
abundance: -
CDR3aa: CASSLEDTGGTEAFF
CDR3nt: TGTGCCAGCAGCTTAGAGGACACAGGGGGCACTGAAGCTTTCTTT

d_gene: -
v_gene: TRBV10-3
j_gene: TRBJ1-1
abundance: -
CDR3aa: CAISEGQVNTEAFF
CDR3nt: TGTGCCATCAGTGAGGGACAAGTCAACACTGAAGCTTTCTTT

d_gene: TRBD1
v_gene: TRBV5-6
j_gene: TRBJ1-5
abundance: -
CDR3aa: CASSSLDRGTASNQPQHF
CDR3nt: TGTGCCAGCAGCAGCTTAGACCGCGGGACAGCCAGCAATCAGCCCCAGCATTTT

d_gene: TRBD1
v_gene: TRBV19
j_gene: TRBJ1-3
abundance: few
CDR3aa: CASSPWAETGTFYSGNTIYF
CDR3nt: TGTGCCAGTAGCCCTTGGGCCGAGACAGGGACTTTTTACTCTGGAAACACCATATATTTT

d_gene: TRBD1
v_gene: TRBV5-8
j_gene: TRBJ2-2
abundance: -
CDR3aa: CASSFSGQGNTGELFF
CDR3nt: TGTGCCAGCAGCTTCTCAGGACAGGGTAACACCGGGGAGCTGTTTTTT

d_gene: TRBD1
v_gene: TRBV10-3
j_gene: TRBJ1-1
abundance: -
CDR3aa: CAISKSRDRENTEAFF
CDR3nt: TGTGCCATCAGTAAATCCCGGGACAGGGAGAACACTGAAGCTTTCTTT

d_gene: TRBD1
v_gene: TRBV20-1
j_gene: TRBJ2-7
abundance: -
CDR3aa: CSASETGGKSYEQYF
CDR3nt: TGCAGTGCTAGTGAGACAGGGGGCAAGTCCTACGAGCAGTACTTC

d_gene: -
v_gene: TRBV3-1/TRBV3-2
j_gene: TRBJ1-6
abundance: -
CDR3aa: CASSQNRIREAPLHF
CDR3nt: TGTGCCAGCAGCCAAAATAGAATCAGGGAGGCACCCCTCCACTTT

d_gene: TRBD1
v_gene: TRBV24-1
j_gene: TRBJ1-6
abundance: -
CDR3aa: CATSDLPGTGVRENSPLHF
CDR3nt: TGTGCCACCAGTGACTTGCCTGGGACAGGGGTACGAGAAAATTCACCCCTCCACTTT

d_gene: -
v_gene: TRBV4-3
j_gene: TRBJ1-4
abundance: -
CDR3aa: CASSILGGNEKLFF
CDR3nt: TGCGCCAGCAGCATACTGGGAGGGAATGAAAAACTGTTTTTT

d_gene: TRBD1
v_gene: TRBV7-6
j_gene: TRBJ2-3
abundance: -
CDR3aa: CASSFTGVGTDTQYF
CDR3nt: TGTGCCAGCAGCTTTACAGGGGTTGGCACAGATACGCAGTATTTT

d_gene: -
v_gene: TRBV7-6
j_gene: TRBJ2-5
abundance: -
CDR3aa: CASSLERPGRETQYF
CDR3nt: TGTGCCAGCAGCTTAGAACGTCCAGGTCGAGAGACCCAGTACTTC